Listed here is a single TCR beta chain. Its specificity is not known. CTLA-4 blockade using ipilimumab, together with focal radiation, was received by patients with chemo-refractory metastatic non-small-cell lung cancer. This entry belongs to a study of radiotherapy plus CTLA-4 blockade in lung cancer. The CDR3 length is 13 residues. Trimming cost V 6 bases and J 2 bases, with 8 bases left between them. Per germline, CDR1 SNHLY and CDR2 FYNNEI. General study points: Early blood T cell clone changes and increased post-radiation serum interferon-beta were reportedly the strongest response predictors.

Only in-frame clones appear in the TCRdb table, and some are missing; sequencing was by immunoSEQ multiplex PCR. The data contain 120,000 or so clones, 75% to 90% of them singletons. This receptor was identified in a human donor with non-small cell lung cancer that progressed on radiotherapy plus ipilimumab. The material sequenced was peripheral blood, taken from a patient treated with radiotherapy plus ipilimumab. The chain employs TRBV2 and TRBJ1-5; D uncertain. The CDR3 nucleotides read TGTGCCAGCAGGCAGGAAGGCAATCAGCCCCAGCATTTT. This gives the protein CASRQEGNQPQHF. The complete variable domain, with remaining parts taken from reference TRBV2 and TRBJ1-5, reads EPEVTQTPSHQVTQMGQEVILRCVPISNHLYFYWYRQILGQKVEFLVSFYNNEISEKSEIFDDQFSVERPDGSNFTLKIRSTKLEDSAMYFCASRQEGNQPQHFGDGTRLSIL.